This TCR beta chain was sequenced for a study of metastatic and nonmetastatic thyroid tumors. Whole-study context: Repertoire comparisons spanned blood and tumor or nodule tissue from malignant and benign thyroid patients.

Study results and caveats: Malignant thyroid tumors reportedly exceeded benign nodules significantly in TCR beta diversity, with the difference appearing in blood and tumor.

This CDR3 spans 15 amino acids. Per germline, CDR1 SGHNT and CDR2 YYREEE (reference sequence). Trimming removed 2 bases from V and 4 bases from J; junction bases left unmatched: 7. Per the authors' pipeline: Clinicopathological groups supplied CDR3 differences that were used to build a distant-metastasis classifier for papillary thyroid cancer. TCRdb ran MiXCR on the PCR reads. None of the V and J calls come from the authors' own analysis; TCRdb made them. The sample lists 85,000 to 95,000 clones; 14% to 15% were seen once. Thyroid surgery was preceded by no treatment in any patient. This clone showed up many times. Its antigen remains unidentified.

The receptor's source is a female donor with papillary thyroid cancer or a benign thyroid nodule (not recorded which). Some clones in this sample may be carry-over from other donors' samples. The sequencing input was blood. This sequence joins TRBV5-4 and TRBJ1-2, with TRBD1 matching 8 bases. For the CDR3, the DNA is TGTGCCAGCAGCTTCGGCCACAGGGGGGGCTATGGCTACACCTTC. Translated: CASSFGHRGGYGYTF.